This T cell receptor beta chain was sequenced in a study of cytomegalovirus exposure and HLA in healthy donors. Across the study: Unique TCRs numbering about 85 million, obtained from HLA-typed donors, made up an early data release. Study-wide points: As a later analysis showed, a missense DCLRE1C variant was linked to trimming of TCR beta V- and J-genes. The presence/absence work took it that sequencing depth was about the same across donors.

The PCR had 60 Vbeta and 13 Jbeta primers. Measured with immunoSEQ multiplex PCR; TCRdb has only the in-frame clones, and not every one. In the table there are about 160,000 clones, 70% to 80% of which are singletons. On this clone itself: No antigen is known for it.

Germline values: CDR1 MNHEY, CDR2 SVGAGI. Trimming stripped 6 bases from V and 1 base from J, with 9 bases between. This CDR3 has 13 residues. The TCR comes from a woman aged 45-65 years in good health and CMV-seronegative. What was sequenced was PBMCs. The chain is built from TRBV6-5 and TRBJ1-1; D is uncertain. CDR3 region: CASSPRRNTEAFF. DNA for the CDR3: TGTGCCAGCAGCCCGAGAAGGAACACTGAAGCTTTCTTT.